This passage covers 15 T cell receptor beta chains from one sample sequenced in a study of cytomegalovirus exposure and HLA in healthy donors. PCR amplification relied on 60 Vbeta primers (plus 13 Jbeta primers). Generated by immunoSEQ multiplex PCR, the TCRdb table keeps only in-frame clones and is missing some. The sample holds some 190,000 clones; around four fifths are singletons and the top ten take over 1.1%. The sample taken for sequencing was PBMCs. All receptors derive from a man aged 18-30 years in good health and CMV-seronegative.

V is TRBV2 and J is TRBJ1-2, with 9 nucleotides matching TRBD1. This CDR3 comprises 12 residues. V lost 4 bases, J lost 13 bases, and 7 bases stayed unmatched. Germline CDR1 and CDR2: SNHLY and FYNNEI. As DNA, the CDR3 is TGTGCCAGCAGTGCCGGGACAGGGTTTGGCACCTTC. It codes for CASSAGTGFGTF. The full variable domain, completed using reference TRBV2 and TRBJ1-2, is EPEVTQTPSHQVTQMGQEVILRCVPISNHLYFYWYRQILGQKVEFLVSFYNNEISEKSEIFDDQFSVERPDGSNFTLKIRSTKLEDSAMYFCASSAGTGFGTFGSGTRLTVV.

The table lists this clone with a count of one. The V call is TRBV5-4, the J call TRBJ1-2; D not resolved. V lost 2 bases and J lost 6, with 11 bases in between. Germline CDR1 SGHNT, CDR2 YYREEE (reference sequence). CDR3 size: 13 residues. CDR3 sequence: CASSFKPSHGYTF. CDR3 nucleotides: TGTGCCAGCAGCTTTAAGCCGTCTCATGGCTACACCTTC.

The V gene is TRBV7-9, the J gene TRBJ2-5; 12 bases agree with TRBD2. Germline trimming cut 4 bases from V and 3 bases from J; bases unmatched to any gene: 3. Germline V gene lookup returns CDR1 SEHNR and CDR2 FQNEAQ (reference sequence). The CDR3 totals 15 residues. CDR3 sequence: CASSSRLAGEETQYF. CDR3 bases: TGTGCCAGCAGCTCGCGACTAGCGGGGGAAGAGACCCAGTACTTC.

This clone has just a few counts. CDR3 sequence (DNA): TGTGCCAGCAGTGCAACAGGGGGGTACGAGCAGTACTTC. It codes for CASSATGGYEQYF. The V gene is TRBV25-1, the J gene TRBJ2-7; TRBD1 aligns across 8 bases. J gave up 4 bases and V 4 bases, and 3 bases lay outside the gene matches. CDR3 length equals 13 residues. The germline V gene encodes CDR1 MGHDK and CDR2 SYGVNS.

J is TRBJ1-1 and V is TRBV6-5, with D perhaps TRBD1 (5 bases). Germline V gene data show CDR1 as MNHEY and CDR2 as SVGAGI. The CDR3 runs 15 residues. V shed 5 bases and J shed 0 bases, with 13 bases lying between them. In DNA form, the CDR3 reads TGTGCCAGCAGTCCCGGACAACCCATGAACACTGAAGCTTTCTTT. It is translated as CASSPGQPMNTEAFF.

CDR3 sequence: CASSGTGSWTEAFF. CDR3 coding DNA: TGTGCCAGCTCCGGGACAGGGAGTTGGACTGAAGCTTTCTTT. This sequence joins TRBV19 and TRBJ1-1; 9 nucleotides align to TRBD1. The CDR3 is made up of 14 amino acids. The trim removed 9 bases at V and 5 bases at J, leaving 10 bases unmatched. Germline values: CDR1 LNHDA, CDR2 SQIVND (reference sequence).

This sequence joins TRBV7-2 and TRBJ1-5; D gene uncertain. CDR1 SGHTA and CDR2 FQGNSA come from the germline V gene. V lost 1 base, J lost 6 bases, and 13 bases lay in between. There are 15 residues in the CDR3. CDR3 residues: CASSLGATESQPQHF. The CDR3 DNA follows: TGTGCCAGCAGCTTAGGCGCTACAGAGTCTCAGCCCCAGCATTTT.

There are a few counts of this clone. The V and J genes are TRBV7-9 and TRBJ1-2, with D perhaps TRBD1 (6 bases). Trimming took 1 base from V and 6 from J, leaving 12 bases between them. Germline V gene lookup returns CDR1 SEHNR and CDR2 FQNEAQ (reference sequence). This CDR3 region has 14 residues. CDR3 nucleotide sequence: TGTGCCAGCAGCTTAGTGACCCAGGGGAATGGCTACACCTTC. This encodes CASSLVTQGNGYTF.

Notes on this clone: Other DNA sequences in this specimen translate into the identical CDR3. This chain uses TRBV7-9 with TRBJ2-1, with 8 nucleotides matching TRBD2. This CDR3 region has 13 residues. Germline V gives CDR1 SEHNR, CDR2 FQNEAQ (reference sequence). V lost 4 bases, J lost 5 bases, and 1 base stayed unmatched. In nucleotides, the CDR3 is TGTGCCAGCAGCTCGGGACTAGACAATGAGCAGTTCTTC. It codes for CASSSGLDNEQFF.

CDR3 in DNA: TGTGCCAGCAGTGAATGGCGGGAAGGCGCCTACGAGCAGTACTTC. It encodes CASSEWREGAYEQYF. The V and J genes are TRBV2 and TRBJ2-7; TRBD2 is a possible D gene (6 bases). CDR1 and CDR2 (germline): SNHLY, FYNNEI. This CDR3 has 15 amino acids. With 2 bases removed from V and 2 bases from J, the gap between germline ends came to 13 bases.

The gene calls are TRBV7-2 and TRBJ2-1; D ambiguous. V lost 1 base, J lost 2 bases, and 9 bases lay in between. Looked up from germline, CDR1 is SGHTA and CDR2 is FQGNSA. The CDR3 has 15 amino acids. This CDR3 reads CASSLDQSTYNEQFF. CDR3 DNA: TGTGCCAGCAGCTTAGATCAATCCACCTACAATGAGCAGTTCTTC. The variable domain in full, with the rest retrieved from reference TRBV7-2 and TRBJ2-1, is GAGVSQSPSNKVTEKGKDVELRCDPISGHTALYWYRQSLGQGLEFLIYFQGNSAPDKSGLPSDRFSAERTGGSVSTLTIQRTQQEDSAVYLCASSLDQSTYNEQFFGPGTRLTVL.

A single count supports this clone. The CDR3 DNA is TGTGCCAGCAGCGTAGGGGTAGCGGGAACCTACGAGCAGTACTTC. Encoded protein: CASSVGVAGTYEQYF. The gene calls are TRBV9 and TRBJ2-7; 8 bases map to TRBD2. The CDR3 is 15 amino acids. Germline V gene sequence: CDR1 SGDLS, CDR2 YYNGEE. Germline trimming cut 0 bases from V and 2 bases from J; bases unmatched to any gene: 4.

This rearrangement joins TRBV30 to TRBJ1-2, with TRBD1 as a possible D gene (5 bases). Germline CDR1 GTSNPN, CDR2 SVGIG (reference sequence). Trimming removed 4 bases at V and 10 bases at J, with 16 bases between. This CDR3 spans 12 amino acids. CDR3 sequence reads: CAWMGGGLVYTF. The DNA of the CDR3 is TGTGCCTGGATGGGGGGTGGGCTGGTCTACACCTTC. Full variable domain (outside the CDR3, taken from reference TRBV30 and TRBJ1-2): SQTIHQWPATLVQPVGSPLSLECTVEGTSNPNLYWYRQAAGRGLQLLFYSVGIGQISSEVPQNLSASRPQDRQFILSSKKLLLSDSGFYLCAWMGGGLVYTFGSGTRLTVV.

This chain connects TRBV4-3 to TRBJ2-1; TRBD2 matches at 9 bases. In germline, CDR1 is LGHNA, CDR2 YSLEER. This CDR3 region has 15 residues. After removal of 3 bases from V and 7 bases from J, the junction contained 7 bases not matched to a gene. The CDR3 sequence is CASSQRAGGPNEQFF. The CDR3 bases are TGCGCCAGCAGCCAGAGGGCGGGGGGGCCGAATGAGCAGTTCTTC.

The chain employs TRBV4-2 and TRBJ2-7; 12 bases fit TRBD2. CDR1 and CDR2 from the germline V gene are LGHNA and YNFKEQ. J lost 2 bases, V lost 2 bases, and 19 bases had no gene match. This CDR3 contains 21 residues. Here the CDR3 DNA reads TGTGCCAGCAGCCAAAACCTAGACTCGGGGTCTAGCGGGAGGGCTGCCTACGAGCAGTACTTC. Protein product: CASSQNLDSGSSGRAAYEQYF.